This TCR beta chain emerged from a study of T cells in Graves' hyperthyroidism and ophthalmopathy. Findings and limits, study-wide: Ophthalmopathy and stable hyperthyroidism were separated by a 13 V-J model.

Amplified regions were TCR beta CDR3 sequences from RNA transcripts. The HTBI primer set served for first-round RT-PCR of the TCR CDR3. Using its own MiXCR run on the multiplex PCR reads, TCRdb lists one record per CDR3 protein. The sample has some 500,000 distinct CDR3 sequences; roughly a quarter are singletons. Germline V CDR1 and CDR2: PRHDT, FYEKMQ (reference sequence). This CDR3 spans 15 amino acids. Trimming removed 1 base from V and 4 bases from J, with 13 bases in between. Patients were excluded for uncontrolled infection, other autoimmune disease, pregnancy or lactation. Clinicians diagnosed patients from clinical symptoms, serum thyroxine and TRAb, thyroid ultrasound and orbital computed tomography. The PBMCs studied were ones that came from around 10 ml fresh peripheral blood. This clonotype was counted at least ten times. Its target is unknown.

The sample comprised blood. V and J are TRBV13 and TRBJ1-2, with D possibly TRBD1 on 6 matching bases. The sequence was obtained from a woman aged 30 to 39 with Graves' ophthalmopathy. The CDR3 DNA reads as TGTGCCAGCAGCTTAGTTGAACAGGGCCCCTATGGCTACACCTTC. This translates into CASSLVEQGPYGYTF.